What follows are 12 T cell receptor beta chains derived from one specimen sequenced in a study of Tregs in tolerant kidney transplant recipients. These TCRs' antigens remain unknown. Produced via immunoSEQ multiplex PCR; TCRdb's table is partial and in-frame only. This sample yields roughly 5,000 clones, of which roughly 90% are seen a single time; about 3.8% belongs to the top ten. The specimen was Tregs from blood cultured with allogeneic cells, collected before the transplant. These receptors all come from a human patient who received a combined kidney and bone marrow transplant.

This chain uses TRBV6-6 with TRBJ1-2; the D gene is possibly TRBD1 (6 bases). This CDR3 comprises 14 residues. V was trimmed by 6 bases and J by 2 bases, leaving 13 bases between them. Germline loops: CDR1 MNHNY, CDR2 SVGAGI (reference sequence). Here the CDR3 DNA reads TGTGCCAGCAGGCCGACAGGAGTGAACTATGGCTACACCTTC. Amino acids: CASRPTGVNYGYTF.

The chain joins TRBV30 to TRBJ2-2; D tentatively fits TRBD1 or TRBD2 (6 bases each). Germline CDR1 reads GTSNPN; CDR2 reads SVGIG (reference sequence). The CDR3 length is 15 residues. Trimming cost V 4 bases and J 6 bases, with 18 bases left between them. The CDR3 sequence: CAWMEVGGRAGELFF. Here the CDR3 DNA reads TGTGCCTGGATGGAAGTAGGGGGGCGGGCCGGGGAGCTGTTTTTT. The variable domain in full, completed from reference TRBV30 and TRBJ2-2, reads SQTIHQWPATLVQPVGSPLSLECTVEGTSNPNLYWYRQAAGRGLQLLFYSVGIGQISSEVPQNLSASRPQDRQFILSSKKLLLSDSGFYLCAWMEVGGRAGELFFGEGSRLTVL.

This chain uses TRBV6-6 with TRBJ1-2; D remains ambiguous. V lost 7 bases to trimming and J lost 8 bases, with 20 bases between them. CDR3 length equals 14 residues. Germline CDR1 and CDR2: MNHNY and SVGAGI (reference sequence). The CDR3 DNA reads as TGTGCCAGCACCAATGACGGTACGCGAGGGGGCTACACCTTC. Translated, it gives CASTNDGTRGGYTF.

This chain links TRBV27 with TRBJ2-7, with a tentative D call TRBD2 (5 bases). The germline V and J ends were trimmed by 0 bases and 1 base, with 16 bases remaining between them. This CDR3 comprises 17 residues. In germline, CDR1 is MNHEY, CDR2 SMNVEV (reference sequence). As DNA, the CDR3 is TGTGCCAGCAGTTTATCAGTACGGGCCGGGAAGTCCTACGAGCAGTACTTC. Amino acid sequence: CASSLSVRAGKSYEQYF.

This chain links TRBV29-1 with TRBJ1-1, with D hard to call. The CDR3 has 10 amino acids. The V gene's germline CDR1 is SQVTM and CDR2 ANQGSEA. Trimming left V 4 bases short and J 1 base short, with 1 base between. The CDR3 spells CSVGNTEAFF. The CDR3 coding sequence is TGCAGCGTTGGGAACACTGAAGCTTTCTTT.

The chain couples TRBV27 to TRBJ2-7; D not certain. The CDR3 loop spans 14 amino acids. CDR1 and CDR2 from the germline V gene are MNHEY and SMNVEV (reference sequence). Trimming stripped 2 bases from V and 0 bases from J, with 8 bases between. Written as DNA, the CDR3 is TGTGCCAGCAGTTTAAGTAGGAGCTCCTACGAGCAGTACTTC. Its translation is CASSLSRSSYEQYF.

The chain links TRBV6-5 to TRBJ1-5, with a possible D match to TRBD1 (5 bases). CDR3 size: 12 residues. V lost 8 bases, J lost 5 bases, and 10 bases lay in between. Germline CDR1 is MNHEY and CDR2 is SVGAGI. CDR3 protein: CASEQGYQPQHF. DNA of the CDR3: TGTGCCAGCGAGCAGGGCTATCAGCCCCAGCATTTT.

The gene calls are TRBV19 and TRBJ1-6; tentative D call: TRBD1 (6 bases). Trimming left V 5 bases short and J 5 bases short, with 19 bases between. The V gene's germline CDR1 is LNHDA and CDR2 SQIVND (reference sequence). This CDR3 has 17 amino acids. DNA for the CDR3: TGTGCCAGTAGTGCGACAGACACCGGGGGCCATAATTCACCCCTCCACTTT. Amino acids: CASSATDTGGHNSPLHF.

This rearrangement joins TRBV4-3 to TRBJ1-2, with 8 bases lining up with TRBD1. V lost 4 bases to trimming and J lost 6 bases; unmatched junction nucleotides: 4. Germline loops: CDR1 LGHNA, CDR2 YSLEER. The CDR3 is 13 residues long. The CDR3 bases are TGCGCCAGCAGCCCGACAGGGGCGGATGGCTACACCTTC. Protein: CASSPTGADGYTF.

For this clone: Compared with germline, one end of the junction differs, possibly owing to a read error. This sequence joins TRBV4-2 and TRBJ1-2; possible D gene TRBD1, 5 bases. From germline, CDR1 is LGHNA and CDR2 YNFKEQ. The CDR3 consists of 16 residues. The CDR3 DNA sequence: TGTGCCGGCAGCCAAAACACAGGCCCCCTACTCTATGGCTACACCTTC. It specifies CAGSQNTGPLLYGYTF.

The V and J genes are TRBV7-8 and TRBJ1-3; TRBD1 might be the D (6 bases). V was trimmed by 1 base and J by 0 bases, leaving 10 bases between them. The CDR3 consists of 16 residues. Germline V lookup: CDR1 SGHVS, CDR2 FQNEAQ. The CDR3 DNA follows: TGTGCCAGCAGCTTAGTTGGGGGCGCCTCTGGAAACACCATATATTTT. Protein sequence: CASSLVGGASGNTIYF.

V gene TRBV19 combines with J gene TRBJ2-7; D might be TRBD1 or TRBD2, each matching 7 bases. V lost 3 bases and J lost 5, with 14 bases in between. Germline V gene sequence: CDR1 LNHDA, CDR2 SQIVND (reference sequence). The CDR3 contains 14 residues. The DNA of the CDR3 is TGTGCCAGTAGTATTACAGGGGAGGGCCACGAGCAGTACTTC. Translated, it gives CASSITGEGHEQYF. Full variable domain (missing parts from reference TRBV19 and TRBJ2-7): DGGITQSPKYLFRKEGQNVTLSCEQNLNHDAMYWYRQDPGQGLRLIYYSQIVNDFQKGDIAEGYSVSREKKESFPLTVTSAQKNPTAFYLCASSITGEGHEQYFGPGTRLTVT.